The TCR beta chain described here comes from a study of PD-L1 blockade in urothelial cancer. Assay: immunoSEQ multiplex PCR; the TCRdb copy retains only in-frame clones and omits some. Of 70,000 to 90,000 clones detected, around 76% appear once; the ten largest clones hold 9.5%. The CDR3 has 13 amino acids. Germline values: CDR1 SEHNR, CDR2 FQNEAQ (reference sequence). Sequenced here: PBMCs, sampled around atezolizumab (anti-PD-L1) treatment. This clonotype originated in a man aged 65 to 79 with urothelial cancer. This chain links TRBV7-9 with TRBJ1-2, with a weak D call TRBD1 (6 bases). CDR3 loop: CASGAASNYGYTF. As DNA, the CDR3 is TGTGCATCAGGGGCCGCCTCCAACTATGGCTACACCTTC.